This TCR beta chain was identified in a study of blood T cell repertoires in COVID-19. Background on the study: There were acute and convalescent COVID-19 samples, and they came from the United States, Italy and Spain.

In germline, CDR1 is SNHLY, CDR2 FYNNEI. The CDR3 is 15 residues long. Trimming shortened V by 1 base and J by 4 bases, and 13 bases separated the two germline ends. Source study methods: Using reference gene primer amplification, nucleated cell counts were estimated. Here immunoSEQ multiplex PCR was the method, and the copy in TCRdb shows in-frame clones only, minus some. Clonal size and the V and J genes are those of that table, whereas D and trimming came from the DNA. Of approximately 200,000 clones listed, 70% to 90% are singletons. The sequenced material came from peripheral blood. This receptor was obtained from a human donor with active or convalescent COVID-19. The donor label of this sample is uncertain. The chain is built from TRBV2 and TRBJ1-2; D perhaps matches TRBD1 (6 bases). Written as DNA, the CDR3 is TGTGCCAGCAGTGAAGAGGGAGGGGGATTCTATGGCTACACCTTC. Its protein product is CASSEEGGGFYGYTF.